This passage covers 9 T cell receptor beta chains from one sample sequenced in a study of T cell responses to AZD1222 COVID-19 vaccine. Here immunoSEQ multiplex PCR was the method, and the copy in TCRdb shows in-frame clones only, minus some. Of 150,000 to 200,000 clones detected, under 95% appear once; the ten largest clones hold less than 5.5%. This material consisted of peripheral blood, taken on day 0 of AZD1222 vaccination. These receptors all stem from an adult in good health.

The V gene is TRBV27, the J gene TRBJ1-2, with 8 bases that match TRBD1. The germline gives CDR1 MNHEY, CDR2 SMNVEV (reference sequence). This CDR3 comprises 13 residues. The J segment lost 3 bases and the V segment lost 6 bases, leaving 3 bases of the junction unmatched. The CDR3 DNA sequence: TGTGCCAGCAGCCCGGACAGGGACTATGGCTACACCTTC. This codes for CASSPDRDYGYTF.

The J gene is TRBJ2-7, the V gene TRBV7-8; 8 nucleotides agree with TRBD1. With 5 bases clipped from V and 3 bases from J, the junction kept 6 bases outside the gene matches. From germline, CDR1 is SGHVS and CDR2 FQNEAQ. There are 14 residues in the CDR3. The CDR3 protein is CASSHGTGRYEQYF. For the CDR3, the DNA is TGTGCCAGCAGCCACGGGACAGGTCGCTACGAGCAGTACTTC.

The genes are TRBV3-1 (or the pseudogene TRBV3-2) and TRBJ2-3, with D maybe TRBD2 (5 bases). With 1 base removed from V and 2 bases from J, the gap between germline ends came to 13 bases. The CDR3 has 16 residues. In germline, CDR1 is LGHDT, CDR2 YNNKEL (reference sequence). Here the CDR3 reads CASSQGTRFLTDTQYF. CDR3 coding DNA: TGTGCCAGCAGCCAAGGAACTAGATTCCTCACAGATACGCAGTATTTT.

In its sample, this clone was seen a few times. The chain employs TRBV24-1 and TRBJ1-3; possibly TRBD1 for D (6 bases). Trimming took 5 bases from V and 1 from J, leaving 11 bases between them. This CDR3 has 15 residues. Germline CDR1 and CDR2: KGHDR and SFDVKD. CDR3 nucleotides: TGTGCCACCAGTGGTCCAGGGGAATCTGGAAACACCATATATTTT. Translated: CATSGPGESGNTIYF.

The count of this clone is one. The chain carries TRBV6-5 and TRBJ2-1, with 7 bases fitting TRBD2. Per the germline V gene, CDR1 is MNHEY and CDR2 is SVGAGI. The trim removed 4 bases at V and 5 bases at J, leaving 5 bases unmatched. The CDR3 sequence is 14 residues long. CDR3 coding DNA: TGTGCCAGCAGTTTTGCGGGAGAGGACAATGAGCAGTTCTTC. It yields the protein CASSFAGEDNEQFF.

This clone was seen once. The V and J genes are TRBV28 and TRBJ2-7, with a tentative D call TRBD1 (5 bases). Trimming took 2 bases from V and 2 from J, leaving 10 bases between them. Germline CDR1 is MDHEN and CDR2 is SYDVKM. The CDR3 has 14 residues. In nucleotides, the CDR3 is TGTGCCAGCAGTTTACAGGGCAGTACCTACGAGCAGTACTTC. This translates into CASSLQGSTYEQYF.

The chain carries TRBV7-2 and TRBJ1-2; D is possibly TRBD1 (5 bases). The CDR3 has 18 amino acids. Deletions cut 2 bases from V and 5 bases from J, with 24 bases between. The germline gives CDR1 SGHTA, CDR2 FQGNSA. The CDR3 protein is CASSLWWREQSRGYGYTF. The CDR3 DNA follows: TGTGCCAGCAGCTTATGGTGGAGGGAGCAGTCTCGGGGGTATGGCTACACCTTC. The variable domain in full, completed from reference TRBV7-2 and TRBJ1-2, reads GAGVSQSPSNKVTEKGKDVELRCDPISGHTALYWYRQSLGQGLEFLIYFQGNSAPDKSGLPSDRFSAERTGGSVSTLTIQRTQQEDSAVYLCASSLWWREQSRGYGYTFGSGTRLTVV.

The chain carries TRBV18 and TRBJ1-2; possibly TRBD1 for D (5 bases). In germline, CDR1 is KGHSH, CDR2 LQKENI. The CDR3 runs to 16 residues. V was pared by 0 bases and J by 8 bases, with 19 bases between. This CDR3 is CASSPPLVQGRGGYTF. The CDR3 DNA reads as TGTGCCAGCTCACCACCCCTTGTCCAGGGAAGGGGAGGCTACACCTTC.

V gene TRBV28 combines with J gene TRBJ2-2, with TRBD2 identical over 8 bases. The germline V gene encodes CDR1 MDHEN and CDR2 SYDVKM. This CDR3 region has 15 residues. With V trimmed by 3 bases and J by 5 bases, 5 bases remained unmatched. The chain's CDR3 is CASSLVRGGTGELFF. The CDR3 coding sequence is TGTGCCAGCAGTTTGGTTCGGGGGGGAACCGGGGAGCTGTTTTTT.